This TCR beta chain was profiled in a study (dated by TCRdb to between 2014 and 2016). Context from the whole study: The study set out to test whether tumor-infiltrating Tregs in breast cancer get recruited from blood Tregs or are instead converted in situ from other CD4+ T cell subsets. The study at large found these results: Tumor memory CD4+ T cell TCR gene usage was found to cluster with blood and lymph node memory CD4+ cells and with lymph node naive CD4+ cells. The greatest overlap of tumor-infiltrating Treg TCR alpha and beta sequences was with tumor naive CD4+ T cells, followed next by blood naive CD4+ T cells. The larger-cohort validation was restricted to a single TCR beta V-J rearrangement rather than whole repertoires.

About this clonotype: Its antigen specificity is not known. It has no much larger one-base neighbor in the sample; base qualities were not kept.

CD4+CD25+CD127-/low cells were isolated as Tregs. Tregs, naive and memory CD4+ T cells from tumor, blood and ipsilateral draining lymph nodes of a few breast cancer patients underwent full-length TCR alpha and beta sequencing. Tumor tissue, along with lymph nodes from ipsilateral axillary dissection, was perfused with PBS, minced, and then digested using collagenase I and hyaluronidase. Sorted cell populations were confirmed by FACS to exceed 90% purity. The CDR3 runs 15 residues from the cysteine to the phenylalanine. Of the read, only the CDR3 DNA is kept; its 45 bases are in frame from base 1. CDR1 and CDR2 are read off the germline V gene (reference sequence) as SGHKS and YYEKEE. At the junction V is shortened by 0 bases and J by 3 bases, with 10 bases in between. Amplification of full-length TCR variable regions was done by 5' RACE PCR using constant-region reverse primers, and this step was followed by semi-nested PCR with Nested Universal Primer A. The ReliaPrep RNA Cell Miniprep System was used to extract total RNA, which was then reverse transcribed into 5'RACE-ready cDNA with the SMARTer RACE 5'/3' Kit. Full-length TCR alpha and beta libraries were barcoded with multiplex adaptors and sequenced on an Illumina MiSeq. On the study's bioinformatics: For each of nine subset-tissue groups, sequencing data from the five patients were pooled, and the groups were compared by unsupervised clustering of TCR gene usage. The Morisita-Horn index was used to calculate repertoire similarity, with shared sequences weighted according to their contribution to each repertoire. TCRdb ran its own pipeline on the public reads, namely fastp trimming at Q25 and MiXCR clone calling, and kept in-frame beta chains. Each CDR3 protein appears once, grouped with its most common genes and DNA. None of the V and J calls come from the authors' own analysis; TCRdb made them. This sample comprises under 15,000 distinct CDR3 sequences, roughly half of them detected only once. The ten most abundant clones make up around 13% of the sample.

This sequence originates from a female donor with breast cancer. The sequenced sample was tumor-infiltrating Tregs sorted from the breast tumor. In this chain, TRBV5-5 is recombined with TRBJ2-1; TRBD1 is a weak D gene call, 6 bases matching. For the CDR3, the sequence is CASSLAGGLYNEQFF. The DNA sequence is given as TGTGCCAGCAGCTTGGCTGGGGGCCTCTACAATGAGCAGTTCTTC.